Below, 8 T cell receptor beta chains from the same sample are listed, as sequenced in a study of T cells in Graves' hyperthyroidism and ophthalmopathy. Amplification targeted TCR beta CDR3 regions from RNA transcripts. The HTBI primer set served for first-round RT-PCR of the TCR CDR3. TCRdb reprocessed the multiplex PCR reads with MiXCR, giving one entry per CDR3 protein. The sample contains roughly 700,000 distinct CDR3 sequences, roughly a sixth of which appear only once. The sequenced sample consisted of blood. The receptor source for this set is a man aged 50-60 years with Graves' hyperthyroidism.

The chain links TRBV24-1 to TRBJ2-1, with 11 bases that match TRBD2. Germline V gives CDR1 KGHDR, CDR2 SFDVKD. The CDR3 runs 16 residues. Trimming took 0 bases from V and 10 from J; bases not matched to a gene: 7. CDR3 protein: CATSDLGSGRAWEQFF. The CDR3 DNA follows: TGTGCCACCAGTGATTTGGGTAGCGGGAGGGCCTGGGAGCAGTTCTTC.

In this sample, this clonotype turned up many times. The J gene is TRBJ1-4, the V gene TRBV28, with D possibly being TRBD1 (6 bases). Germline CDR1 reads MDHEN; CDR2 reads SYDVKM. The V gene lost 2 bases and the J gene lost 5 bases, with 12 bases spanning the gap. This CDR3 is built from 15 residues. CDR3 DNA sequence: TGTGCCAGCAGTTTAGGGCAGGGGTCGAATGAAAAACTGTTTTTT. This translates into CASSLGQGSNEKLFF.

The chain recombines TRBV4-1 with TRBJ1-5; D is unresolved. CDR3 length: 15 residues. In germline, CDR1 is MGHRA, CDR2 YSYEKL. The germline V and J ends were trimmed by 4 bases and 0 bases, with 10 bases remaining between them. The CDR3 region is CASSPADYSNQPQHF. The CDR3, as DNA: TGCGCCAGCAGCCCAGCAGATTATAGCAATCAGCCCCAGCATTTT.

This clonotype was seen repeatedly, ten times or more. The CDR3 spells CASSYSPGQGRPGANVLTF. The CDR3 DNA sequence: TGTGCCAGCAGTTACTCTCCGGGACAGGGGAGGCCTGGGGCCAACGTCCTGACTTTC. The V gene is TRBV6-2 or TRBV6-3, the J gene TRBJ2-6, with 10 nucleotides matching TRBD1. Germline lookup yields CDR1 MNHEY and CDR2 SVGEGT. This CDR3 is built from 19 residues. The V gene end was trimmed by 0 bases and the J gene end by 2 bases; junction bases not matched to a gene: 7.

Many counts were recorded for this clonotype. J is TRBJ2-7 and V is TRBV11-2, with D maybe TRBD1 (5 bases). The CDR3 consists of 15 residues. Germline-derived CDR1 and CDR2 are SGHAT and FQNNGV. V lost 0 bases to trimming and J lost 3 bases, with 12 bases between them. CDR3 coding DNA: TGTGCCAGCAGCTTAGATGGCAGGGATAGCTACGAGCAGTACTTC. Its protein is CASSLDGRDSYEQYF.

V and J are TRBV7-3 and TRBJ2-1; the D gene is possibly TRBD1 (5 bases). CDR3 length: 16 amino acids. Germline V gene sequence: CDR1 SGHTA, CDR2 FQGTGA. V was trimmed by 5 bases and J by 0 bases, leaving 14 bases between them. The chain's CDR3 is CASSPRYRSSYNEQFF. DNA for the CDR3: TGTGCCAGCAGCCCTCGCTACAGGAGCTCCTACAATGAGCAGTTCTTC.

This clonotype was counted many times. V usage is TRBV12-3 or TRBV12-4 and J usage is TRBJ1-5, with 8 positions matching TRBD1. V lost 6 bases and J lost 5; bases outside the gene matches: 6. CDR3 length equals 14 residues. The DNA of the CDR3 is TGTGCCAGCAGGATGGGACAGGTTCATCAGCCCCAGCATTTT. Translating it yields CASRMGQVHQPQHF.

Ten or more counts support this clonotype. The CDR3 coding sequence is TGTGCCAGCAGTTTACCGCGGCCGCAGGGGCAGTTCTTC. Residues: CASSLPRPQGQFF. The chain carries TRBV28 and TRBJ2-1, with a tentative D call TRBD1 (5 bases). There are 13 residues in the CDR3. Trimming left V 2 bases short and J 12 bases short, with 14 bases between. CDR1 and CDR2 from the germline V gene are MDHEN and SYDVKM.